Listed below are T cell receptor beta chains from one sample, sequenced in a study of immune evolution from preneoplasia to lung adenocarcinoma. The data were produced by immunoSEQ multiplex PCR, yet TCRdb's version contains in-frame clones alone and is incomplete. This repertoire shows roughly 2,900 clones, 80% found once; its top ten account for roughly 3.5%. Sequencing was done on a sample of FFPE adjacent normal lung tissue. These receptors all come from a donor of 70 years or more with lung adenocarcinoma. Both conserved end residues are part of each CDR3.

V gene: TRBV6-4; J gene: TRBJ1-1; CDR3 protein: CASSSGPGTEAFF
V gene: TRBV5-4; J gene: TRBJ2-5; CDR3 protein: CASSLRDQETQYF
V gene: TRBV2; J gene: TRBJ2-2; CDR3 protein: CASMSGKIVPGELFF
V gene: TRBV2; J gene: TRBJ1-3; CDR3 protein: CASSEGAGGNTIYF
V gene: TRBV30; J gene: TRBJ2-3; CDR3 protein: CAWLILADTQYF
V gene: TRBV7-9; J gene: TRBJ2-2; CDR3 protein: CASRDSPNTGELFF
V gene: TRBV4-3; J gene: TRBJ1-2; CDR3 protein: CASSQAGDLLGYTF
V gene: TRBV6-5; J gene: TRBJ2-7; CDR3 protein: CASSYSRSSYEQYF
V gene: TRBV4-2; J gene: TRBJ1-5; CDR3 protein: CASSQEVRQPQHF
V gene: TRBV11-2; J gene: TRBJ2-3; CDR3 protein: CASRTGMSTDTQYF
V gene: TRBV7-8; J gene: TRBJ2-7; CDR3 protein: CASSRTSGSDEQYF
V gene: TRBV20-1; J gene: TRBJ1-1; CDR3 protein: CSVSHTEAFF
V gene: TRBV20-1; J gene: TRBJ2-7; CDR3 protein: CSGGTTYEQYF
V gene: TRBV5-8; J gene: TRBJ2-1; CDR3 protein: CASSLVGRHVDEQFF
V gene: TRBV30; J gene: TRBJ2-7; CDR3 protein: CAWSREDEQYF
V gene: TRBV7-2; J gene: TRBJ2-3; CDR3 protein: CASSSGGLVRSDTQYF
V gene: TRBV30; J gene: TRBJ1-1; CDR3 protein: CAWSSSQGAFTEAFF
V gene: TRBV7-8; J gene: TRBJ1-5; CDR3 protein: CASSLDPGGFQPQHF
V gene: TRBV29-1; J gene: TRBJ2-1; CDR3 protein: CSVFRGTPNEQFF
V gene: TRBV4-1; J gene: TRBJ2-7; CDR3 protein: CASSLGKGAGEQYF
V gene: TRBV2; J gene: TRBJ2-5; CDR3 protein: CASRRQPRGNQETQYF
V gene: TRBV6-6; J gene: TRBJ1-5; CDR3 protein: CASRDPGQGSHQPQHF
V gene: TRBV18; J gene: TRBJ2-2; CDR3 protein: CASSPEQADTGELFF
V gene: TRBV7-2; J gene: TRBJ2-7; CDR3 protein: CASSYGQGPYEQYF
V gene: TRBV5-6; J gene: TRBJ2-4; CDR3 protein: CASSQSGENIQYF
V gene: TRBV19; J gene: TRBJ1-4; CDR3 protein: CASSIEGEKLFF